This TCR beta chain came from a study of Graves' ophthalmopathy and Graves' hyperthyroidism. Study outcomes and limitations: Most expanded clonotypes from thyroid (those above 0.001 frequency) were also found in blood.

The sequenced template was RNA, covering the TCR beta CDR3 region. The first round was an RT-PCR with HTBI primers, and the second round was a multiplex PCR. TCRdb used MiXCR to reprocess the multiplex PCR reads, holding one entry per CDR3 protein. The table records roughly 600,000 distinct CDR3 sequences, about 40% of them present only once. Unmatched junction bases numbered 14, after V lost 10 bases and J lost 6 bases. Germline V gene lookup returns CDR1 SNHLY and CDR2 FYNNEI. CDR3 length: 14 residues. Comment on this clonotype: Its antigen is not identified.

The study recruited hyperthyroidism patients aged 18 to 65 who were newly diagnosed, under 2 months' duration. Other autoimmune diseases, uncontrolled infections, pregnancy or lactation ruled patients out of participation. Sequencing was done on a sample of peripheral blood or thyroid tissue (not recorded which). The sequence derives from an adult man with Graves' hyperthyroidism. J is TRBJ2-7 and V is TRBV2, with 8 bases matching TRBD1. This CDR3 reads CATQTGQVLREQYF. In nucleotides, the CDR3 is TGTGCCACCCAGACGGGACAGGTATTACGCGAGCAGTACTTC.